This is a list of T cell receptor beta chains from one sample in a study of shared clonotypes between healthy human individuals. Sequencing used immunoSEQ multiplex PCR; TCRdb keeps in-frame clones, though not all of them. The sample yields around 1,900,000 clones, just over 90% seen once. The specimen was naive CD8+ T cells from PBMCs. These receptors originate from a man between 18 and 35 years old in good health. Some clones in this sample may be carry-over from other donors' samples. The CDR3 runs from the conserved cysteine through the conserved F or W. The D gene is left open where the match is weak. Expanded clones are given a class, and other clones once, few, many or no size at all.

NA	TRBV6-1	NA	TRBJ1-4	TGTGCCAGCAGTGAAGCGTTTCCAGGAATAAAAATTCAAAAACTGTTTTTT	CASSEAFPGIKIQKLFF
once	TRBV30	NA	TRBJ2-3	TGTGCCTGGAGAAAGGCGGGCTGGACAGATACGCAGTATTTT	CAWRKAGWTDTQYF
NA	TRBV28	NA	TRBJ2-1	TGTGCCAGCACAACGAGTCATGAGCAGTTCTTC	CASTTSHEQFF
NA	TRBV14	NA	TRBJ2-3	TGTGCCAGCAGCCAAGATTTGGTGACAGATACGCAGTATTTT	CASSQDLVTDTQYF
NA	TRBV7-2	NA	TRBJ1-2	TGTGCCAGCAGCCTAGTTATGGGGACTGACTATGGCTACACCTTC	CASSLVMGTDYGYTF
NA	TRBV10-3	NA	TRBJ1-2	TGTGCCATCAGTATCCCTACAGGGACATCTAACTATGGCTACACCTTC	CAISIPTGTSNYGYTF
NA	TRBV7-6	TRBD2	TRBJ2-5	TGTGCCAGCAGCTGGCGGGAGGTGCAAGAGACCCAGTACTTC	CASSWREVQETQYF
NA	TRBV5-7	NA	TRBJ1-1	TGTGCCAGCAGCTTGGAGCGAACATTAACGTGGGGGGCATCCACTGAAGCTTTCTTT	CASSLERTLTWGASTEAFF
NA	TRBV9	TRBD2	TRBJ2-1	TGTGCCAGCAGCGTAGTTGCTAGCGGGAGATACAATGAGCAGTTCTTC	CASSVVASGRYNEQFF
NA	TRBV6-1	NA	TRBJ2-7	TGTGCCAGCAGTGAAGCGCGGACAGCTCAATCTTCCTACGAGCAGTACTTC	CASSEARTAQSSYEQYF
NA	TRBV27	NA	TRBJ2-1	TGTGCCAGCAGGGGACTGCTCAGCCGAGAAGGACAGTTCTTC	CASRGLLSREGQFF
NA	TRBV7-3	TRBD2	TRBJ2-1	TGTGCCAGCAGCTTGTCGACTAGCGGGTTGGTCTACAATGAGCAGTTCTTC	CASSLSTSGLVYNEQFF
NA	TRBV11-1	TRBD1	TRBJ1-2	TGTGCCAGCAGCTTTACAGGGGGTGCCCGCATCTTC	CASSFTGGARIF
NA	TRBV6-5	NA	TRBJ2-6	TGTGCCAGCAGTTTGGGGCGCTCTGGGGCCAACGTCCTGACTTTC	CASSLGRSGANVLTF
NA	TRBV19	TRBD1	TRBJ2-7	TGTGCCAGTAGTTGGACAGGGACCTACGAGCAGTACTTC	CASSWTGTYEQYF
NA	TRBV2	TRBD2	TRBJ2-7	TGTGCCAGCAGTGAATTTCGTCGGGAGGGCGGGACCTACGAGCAGTACTTC	CASSEFRREGGTYEQYF
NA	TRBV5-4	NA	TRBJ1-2	TGTGCCAGCAGCTTGAAATTTGAAGAGAGTGGCTACACCTTC	CASSLKFEESGYTF
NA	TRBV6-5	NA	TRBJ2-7	TGTGCCAGCAGTCCAGGGCCACACGAGCAGTACTTC	CASSPGPHEQYF
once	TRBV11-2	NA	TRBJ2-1	TGTGCCAGCAGCCTAGGGACAACCCCTAACTACAATGAGCAGTTCTTC	CASSLGTTPNYNEQFF
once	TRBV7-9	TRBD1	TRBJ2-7	TGTGCCAGCAGCTTTACACCCGGGACAGTTACCTACGAGCAGTACTTC	CASSFTPGTVTYEQYF
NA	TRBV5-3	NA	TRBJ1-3	TGTGCCAGAAGCCTGTCCGCGGACTCTGGAAACACCATATATTTT	CARSLSADSGNTIYF
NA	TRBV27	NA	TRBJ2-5	TGTGCCAGCGGACAAGAGACCCAGTACTTC	CASGQETQYF
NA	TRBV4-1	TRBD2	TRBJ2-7	TGCGCCAGCAGCCAAGATACTAGCGGGAAGGGCCTCGAGCAGTACTTC	CASSQDTSGKGLEQYF
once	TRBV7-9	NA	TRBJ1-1	TGTGCCAGCAGCCAGCTTTCCGCTGAAGCTTTCTTT	CASSQLSAEAFF
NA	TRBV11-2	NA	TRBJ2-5	TGTGCCAGCGGACGAAAAGAGACCCAGTACTTC	CASGRKETQYF
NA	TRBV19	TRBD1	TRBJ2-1	TGTGCCAGTAGTATTGTTCAGGGGGCCTGGAATGAGCAGTTCTTC	CASSIVQGAWNEQFF
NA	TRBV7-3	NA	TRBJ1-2	TGTGCCAGCAGCTTAGGTGGGCATGGCTACACCTTC	CASSLGGHGYTF
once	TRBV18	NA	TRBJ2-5	TGTGCCAGCTCACCGCGGGGTCCGGGAGAAGGCCAAGAGACCCAGTACTTC	CASSPRGPGEGQETQYF
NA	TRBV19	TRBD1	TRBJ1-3	TGTGCCAGTATGGGAATTCCGGGACAGCCGTTCTCTGGAAACACCATATATTTT	CASMGIPGQPFSGNTIYF
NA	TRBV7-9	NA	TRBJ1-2	TGTGCCAGCAGCCCTGAGGGGGGCGGATACTATGGCTACACCTTC	CASSPEGGGYYGYTF
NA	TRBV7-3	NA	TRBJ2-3	TGTGCCAGCAGCTTACTAGCTGCTGGGAGAGATACGCAGTATTTT	CASSLLAAGRDTQYF
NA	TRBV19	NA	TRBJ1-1	TGTGCCAGTAGTATGTGGGCCTACACTGAAGCTTTCTTT	CASSMWAYTEAFF
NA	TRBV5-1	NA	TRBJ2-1	TGCGCCAGCAGCTTAGGGTCAAATGAGCAGTTCTTC	CASSLGSNEQFF
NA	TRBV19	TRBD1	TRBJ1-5	TGTGCCAGTAGCTGGAGACAGGGGAGATCTGGCAATCAGCCCCAGCATTTT	CASSWRQGRSGNQPQHF
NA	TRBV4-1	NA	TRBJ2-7	TGCGCCAGCAGCCAAGAAGACCTCGGGAGCTCCTACGAGCAGTACTTC	CASSQEDLGSSYEQYF
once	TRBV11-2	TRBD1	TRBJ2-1	TGTGCCAGCAGCCCGAGACAGGGGACGAGCGATGAGCAGTTCTTC	CASSPRQGTSDEQFF
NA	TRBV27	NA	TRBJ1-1	TGTGCCAGCAGTTCCCCGGACAGCCTGAACACTGAAGCTTTCTTT	CASSSPDSLNTEAFF
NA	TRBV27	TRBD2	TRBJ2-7	TGTGCCAGCAGTTCCATAGCGGGAGGTCTTAATTGGGAGCAGTACTTC	CASSSIAGGLNWEQYF
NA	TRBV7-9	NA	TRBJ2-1	TGTGCCAGCAGCCCAGTTGGGAGCTCCTACAATGAGCAGTTCTTC	CASSPVGSSYNEQFF
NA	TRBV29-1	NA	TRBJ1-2	TGCAGCGTTAGGGGTAACTATGGCTACACCTTC	CSVRGNYGYTF
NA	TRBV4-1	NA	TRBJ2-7	TGCGCCAGCAGCCAAGTTAAGCGGAACCTCTACGAGCAGTACTTC	CASSQVKRNLYEQYF
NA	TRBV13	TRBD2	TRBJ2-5	TGTGCCAGCAAGAGTTTAGCGGGAAAAGAGACCCAGTACTTC	CASKSLAGKETQYF
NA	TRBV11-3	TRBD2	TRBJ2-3	TGTGCCAGCAGCTTAGGGTCAACGGGAGGCCCCACAGATACGCAGTATTTT	CASSLGSTGGPTDTQYF
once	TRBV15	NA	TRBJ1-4	TGTGCCACCAGCCGGGACGGAGTATTGCGGGAAAAACTGTTTTTT	CATSRDGVLREKLFF
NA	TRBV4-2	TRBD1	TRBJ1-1	TGTGCCAGCAGCCCAGCCATCAGGGGGCTTTTTAGGAACACTGAAGCTTTCTTT	CASSPAIRGLFRNTEAFF
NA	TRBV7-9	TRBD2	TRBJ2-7	TGTGCCAGCAGCCGACTAGCGGGAGGTGACACATACGAGCAGTACTTC	CASSRLAGGDTYEQYF
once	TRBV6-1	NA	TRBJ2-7	TGTGCCAGCAGGTCCCCAGGACACGAGCAGTACTTC	CASRSPGHEQYF